What follows is one T cell receptor beta chain and its context. Its antigen is not known. Per the germline V gene, CDR1 is SEHNR and CDR2 is FQNEAQ (reference sequence). This CDR3 region has 14 residues. V lost 2 bases and J lost 7, with 11 bases in between. This record belongs to a study of cytomegalovirus exposure and HLA in healthy donors. Study-wide results and caveats: Several of the most significant clusters were apparently associated with common viral pathogens in a later analysis.

Primers included in the PCR were 60 Vbeta and 13 Jbeta primers. The method was immunoSEQ multiplex PCR; TCRdb's version includes in-frame clones alone and lacks a portion of them. Among about 120,000 clones listed, 80% were seen once. This TCR was recovered from a male donor in good health and CMV-seronegative. V usage is TRBV7-9 and J usage is TRBJ2-2, with a possible D match to TRBD2 (6 bases). Material for sequencing was PBMCs. CDR3 amino acids: CASSLIRLGGELFF. The CDR3 coding sequence is TGTGCCAGCAGCTTAATTCGACTAGGCGGGGAGCTGTTTTTT.